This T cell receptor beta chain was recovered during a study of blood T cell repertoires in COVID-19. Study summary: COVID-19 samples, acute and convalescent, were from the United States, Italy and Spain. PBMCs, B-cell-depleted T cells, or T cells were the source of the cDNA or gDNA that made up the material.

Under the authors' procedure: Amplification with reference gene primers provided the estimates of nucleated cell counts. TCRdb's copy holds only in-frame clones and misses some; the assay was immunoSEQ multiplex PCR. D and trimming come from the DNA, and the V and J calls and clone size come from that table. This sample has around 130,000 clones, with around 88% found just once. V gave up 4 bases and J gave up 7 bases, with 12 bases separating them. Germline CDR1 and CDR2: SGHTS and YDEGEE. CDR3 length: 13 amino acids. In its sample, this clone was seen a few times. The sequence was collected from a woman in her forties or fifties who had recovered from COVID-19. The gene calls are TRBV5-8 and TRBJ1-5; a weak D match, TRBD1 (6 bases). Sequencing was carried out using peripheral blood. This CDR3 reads CASSAQGWQPQHF. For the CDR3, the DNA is TGTGCCAGCAGCGCGCAGGGGTGGCAGCCCCAGCATTTT.